The 32 T cell receptor beta chains in this list originate from one sample, sequenced in a study of T-cell memory formation after mild COVID-19. In TCRdb, the 5' RACE reads were re-called with MiXCR into one record per CDR3 protein. The table has 200,000 to 250,000 distinct CDR3 sequences, roughly 10% seen once. The sample comprised PBMCs or a T cell subset sorted from them (not recorded which). These receptors were obtained from a young man who had mild COVID-19 (a few samples of this study predate the infection). Cell type and time point are not known.

The rearrangement uses TRBV15 and TRBJ2-7, with a weak D call TRBD1 (6 bases). The CDR3 totals 13 residues. Germline assignment: CDR1 LNHNV and CDR2 YYDKDF (reference sequence). Here the CDR3 DNA reads TGTGCCAGCAGCAGAGATATACAGGGAGAGCAGTACGTC. Its translation is CASSRDIQGEQYV.

In this sample, this clonotype turned up a few times. The chain joins TRBV4-3 to TRBJ2-5; D is perhaps TRBD2 (6 bases). CDR1 is LGHNA, CDR2 YSLEER, per germline. The V end lost 1 base, the J end lost 4 bases, and 10 bases lay between the germline ends. There are 14 residues in the CDR3. The CDR3 protein is CASSQVGGLETQYF. The CDR3 region has the DNA TGCGCCAGCAGCCAAGTCGGGGGACTAGAGACCCAGTACTTC.

The table lists this clonotype with a few counts. V usage is TRBV6-5 and J usage is TRBJ1-1, with 11 bases identical to TRBD1. V was clipped by 2 bases and J by 4 bases; unmatched bases: 6. CDR3 length: 16 residues. CDR1 and CDR2 (germline): MNHEY, SVGAGI. CDR3 coding DNA: TGTGCCAGCAGTTACCGGACAGGGGGCCGGGGCACTGAAGCTTTCTTT. Encoded protein: CASSYRTGGRGTEAFF.

There are many counts of this clonotype. The V and J genes are TRBV4-2 and TRBJ1-1; the D gene is possibly TRBD1 (5 bases). This CDR3 is built from 14 residues. Trimming took off 4 bases at V and 5 bases at J, with 14 bases between the two ends. Germline V gene lookup returns CDR1 LGHNA and CDR2 YNFKEQ. The DNA for the CDR3 is TGTGCCAGCAGCCTAGATCAGGGAAGGACTGAAGCTTTCTTT. It is translated as CASSLDQGRTEAFF.

There are many counts of this clonotype. The rearrangement uses TRBV6-2 or TRBV6-3 and TRBJ1-5; D is unresolved. The germline CDR1 and CDR2 sequences are MNHEY and SVGEGT. The V gene lost 5 bases and the J gene lost 1 base, with 9 bases spanning the gap. The CDR3 is 14 residues long. The CDR3 nucleotides are TGTGCCAGCAGTCCCAACGGAAGCAATCAGCCCCAGCATTTT. Translation gives CASSPNGSNQPQHF.

The chain is built from TRBV6-2 or TRBV6-3 and TRBJ2-1; 7 bases align to TRBD2. V lost 10 bases and J lost 4; bases outside the gene matches: 7. The germline CDR1 and CDR2 sequences are MNHEY and SVGEGT. The CDR3 length is 13 residues. DNA for the CDR3: TGTGCCATCACGCCGGGACTATACAATGAGCAGTTCTTC. Its protein is CAITPGLYNEQFF.

A few counts support this clonotype. V and J are TRBV2 and TRBJ2-3, with TRBD2 matching 10 bases. Germline loops: CDR1 SNHLY, CDR2 FYNNEI. V dropped 2 bases and J dropped 2; count of bases not matched to a gene: 16. The CDR3 spans 20 residues. The chain's CDR3 is CASSEPGLAGDELPTDTQYF. The DNA of the CDR3 is TGTGCCAGCAGTGAACCGGGGCTAGCGGGGGATGAGCTCCCCACAGATACGCAGTATTTT.

This clonotype was seen only a few times. This chain joins TRBV18 and TRBJ1-5; 8 positions match TRBD1. With V trimmed by 10 bases and J by 7 bases, 9 bases remained unmatched. The length of the CDR3 is 13 residues. Germline-derived CDR1 and CDR2 are KGHSH and LQKENI. CDR3 sequence reads: CATSEDRAQPQHF. CDR3 nucleotides: TGTGCCACCTCTGAGGACAGGGCCCAGCCCCAGCATTTT.

This clonotype has just one count. The chain recombines TRBV15 with TRBJ2-7; TRBD2 matches 7 bases. The CDR3 runs 17 residues. Germline CDR1 reads LNHNV; CDR2 reads YYDKDF (reference sequence). Trimming cost V 0 bases and J 2 bases; bases outside gene matches: 10. The chain's CDR3 is CATSRDPGGGIPYEQYF. As DNA, the CDR3 is TGTGCCACCAGCAGAGATCCTGGGGGGGGGATCCCCTACGAGCAGTACTTC. Looking up the rest from reference TRBV15 and TRBJ2-7 gives the full variable domain: DAMVIQNPRYQVTQFGKPVTLSCSQTLNHNVMYWYQQKSSQAPKLLFHYYDKDFNNEADTPDNFQSRRPNTSFCFLDIRSPGLGDTAMYLCATSRDPGGGIPYEQYFGPGTRLTVT.

The rearrangement uses TRBV15 and TRBJ2-3; 7 bases are a match to TRBD2. J gave up 1 base and V 4 bases, and 11 bases lay outside the gene matches. The CDR3 runs 17 residues. Germline values: CDR1 LNHNV, CDR2 YYDKDF (reference sequence). The CDR3 DNA reads as TGTGCCACCAGCAATATGATGGGCCTAGCGGGCACAGATACGCAGTATTTT. This sequence encodes CATSNMMGLAGTDTQYF.

The CDR3: CASSFGGQTGELFF. CDR3 DNA sequence: TGCGCCAGCAGCTTCGGGGGTCAAACCGGGGAGCTGTTTTTT. This sequence joins TRBV5-1 and TRBJ2-2, with D possibly being TRBD2 (6 bases). Trimming removed 2 bases from V and 5 bases from J, with 10 bases in between. CDR3 length: 14 amino acids. In germline, CDR1 is SGHRS, CDR2 YFSETQ.

This clonotype showed up just a few times. The chain uses TRBV5-6 and TRBJ2-3, with D maybe TRBD2 (5 bases). V dropped 4 bases and J dropped 1 base, with 13 bases sitting between them. CDR1 is SGHDT, CDR2 YYEEEE, per germline. This CDR3 spans 15 amino acids. In nucleotides, the CDR3 is TGTGCCAGCAGCCCCGGACTGAGAGGCACAGATACGCAGTATTTT. Its protein product is CASSPGLRGTDTQYF.

This chain connects TRBV6-6 to TRBJ1-5; D ambiguous. From germline, CDR1 is MNHNY and CDR2 SVGAGI (reference sequence). Trimming left V 6 bases short and J 4 bases short, with 13 bases between. The CDR3 spans 14 residues. The CDR3 coding sequence is TGTGCCAGCAGGACGCCTACAGCGAATCAGCCCCAGCATTTT. Protein: CASRTPTANQPQHF.

In this sample, this clonotype turned up many times. The chain uses TRBV18 and TRBJ2-7; 7 bases fit TRBD1. Germline V gene data show CDR1 as KGHSH and CDR2 as LQKENI. Unmatched junction bases numbered 5, after V lost 5 bases and J lost 4 bases. The CDR3 covers 13 residues. CDR3 region: CASSVRQGYEQYV. The CDR3 DNA reads as TGTGCCAGCTCAGTTAGACAGGGATACGAGCAGTACGTC.

The chain is built from TRBV6-5 and TRBJ1-3, with D perhaps TRBD1 (5 bases). Germline V lookup: CDR1 MNHEY, CDR2 SVGAGI. Trimming pared 6 bases from V and 0 bases from J, leaving 9 bases between. This CDR3 has 14 residues. Here the CDR3 reads CASRDSVSGNTIYF. The CDR3, as DNA: TGTGCCAGCAGAGACAGTGTCTCTGGAAACACCATATATTTT.

This clonotype has just a few counts. The gene calls are TRBV7-9 and TRBJ1-5; 7 bases are shared with TRBD1. The CDR3 covers 14 residues. The V gene end was trimmed by 4 bases and the J gene end by 7 bases; junction bases not matched to a gene: 7. Germline V gives CDR1 SEHNR, CDR2 FQNEAQ (reference sequence). The CDR3 coding sequence is TGTGCCAGCAGCTCCGGGACAGTTGGACAGCCCCAGCATTTT. This codes for CASSSGTVGQPQHF.

This clonotype was detected only once. This chain links TRBV25-1 with TRBJ1-3, with D uncertain. The CDR3 runs 15 residues. Germline CDR1 and CDR2: MGHDK and SYGVNS. V was cut by 2 bases and J by 5 bases, with 13 bases left in between. CDR3 bases: TGTGCCAGCAGTGAAGTCGGCAGTCGTAGAAACACCATATATTTT. This encodes CASSEVGSRRNTIYF.

This chain joins TRBV7-9 and TRBJ2-5; a weak D match, TRBD1 (6 bases). Trimming shortened V by 1 base and J by 1 base, and 10 bases separated the two germline ends. Germline CDR1 SEHNR, CDR2 FQNEAQ (reference sequence). This CDR3 has 15 amino acids. In DNA, the CDR3 is TGTGCCAGCAGCTTAGATCAGGGGCGCCAAGAGACCCAGTACTTC. Amino acids: CASSLDQGRQETQYF.

This clonotype was seen only a few times. This rearrangement joins TRBV5-1 to TRBJ1-5, with D uncertain. Germline values: CDR1 SGHRS, CDR2 YFSETQ. Trimming shortened V by 0 bases and J by 5 bases, and 6 bases separated the two germline ends. The CDR3 sequence is 13 residues long. The CDR3 region is CASSLGSHQPQHF. The CDR3 DNA reads TGCGCCAGCAGCTTGGGATCCCATCAGCCCCAGCATTTT. The variable domain in full, completed from reference TRBV5-1 and TRBJ1-5, reads KAGVTQTPRYLIKTRGQQVTLSCSPISGHRSVSWYQQTPGQGLQFLFEYFSETQRNKGNFPGRFSGRQFSNSRSEMNVSTLELGDSALYLCASSLGSHQPQHFGDGTRLSIL.

The gene calls are TRBV2 and TRBJ2-5; 10 positions match TRBD2. Germline V gene lookup returns CDR1 SNHLY and CDR2 FYNNEI. CDR3 size: 14 residues. In DNA, the CDR3 is TGTGCTCGCTCCGAGCGGGGGGGATTAGAGACCCAGTACTTC. Protein product: CARSERGGLETQYF.

This chain connects TRBV7-9 to TRBJ2-1; 8 positions agree with TRBD1. The CDR3 consists of 15 residues. The germline CDR1 and CDR2 sequences are SEHNR and FQNEAQ (reference sequence). The V and J ends lost 5 bases and 6 bases, in that order; junction bases with no gene match: 9. As DNA, the CDR3 is TGTGCCAGCAGCGAGGGACAGGTTTTGTCCAATGAGCAGTTCTTC. Its protein is CASSEGQVLSNEQFF.

A few counts support this clonotype. The chain uses TRBV5-1 and TRBJ2-5; TRBD2 is a possible D gene (5 bases). V was trimmed by 0 bases and J by 4 bases, leaving 10 bases between them. Germline loops: CDR1 SGHRS, CDR2 YFSETQ. The CDR3 runs 14 residues. The CDR3: CASSLALRAETQYF. CDR3 nucleotides: TGCGCCAGCAGCTTGGCCCTGAGGGCAGAGACCCAGTACTTC.

Only a few counts were recorded for this clonotype. The V and J genes are TRBV20-1 and TRBJ2-1; perhaps TRBD2 as D (5 bases). Per germline, CDR1 DFQATT and CDR2 SNEGSKA (reference sequence). Trimming took off 6 bases at V and 10 bases at J, with 13 bases between the two ends. This CDR3 is 11 amino acids long. CDR3 bases: TGCAGTGCCGCCTCCGACTACGAGCAGTTCTTC. Protein product: CSAASDYEQFF.

This clonotype was observed many times. The gene calls are TRBV5-1 and TRBJ2-5, with unresolved D. CDR3 length: 15 amino acids. V was clipped by 3 bases and J by 0 bases, with 12 bases between them. From germline, CDR1 is SGHRS and CDR2 YFSETQ. CDR3 DNA: TGCGCCAGCAGCTCCCCTCTAACCTACCAAGAGACCCAGTACTTC. Its translation: CASSSPLTYQETQYF.

The V gene is TRBV5-1, the J gene TRBJ2-5; 11 bases line up with TRBD1. CDR3 length equals 14 residues. V lost 9 bases, J lost 4 bases, and 8 bases stayed unmatched. Germline V gene lookup returns CDR1 SGHRS and CDR2 YFSETQ. CDR3 region: CATKGQGAAETQYF. CDR3 in DNA: TGCGCCACCAAAGGACAGGGGGCCGCAGAGACCCAGTACTTC.

This clonotype appeared a single time. The V gene is TRBV2, the J gene TRBJ2-1, with 8 nucleotides matching TRBD2. In germline, CDR1 is SNHLY, CDR2 FYNNEI. This CDR3 spans 13 amino acids. Losses at the gene ends were 7 bases for V and 6 bases for J; bases not matched to a gene: 5. The CDR3 DNA reads as TGTGCCAGCAAGGTTACTAGCGGCAATGAGCAGTTCTTC. This sequence encodes CASKVTSGNEQFF.

CDR3 amino acids: CSARIQAGEAFF. The CDR3 DNA reads TGCAGTGCAAGGATACAGGCGGGTGAAGCTTTCTTT. The rearrangement joins TRBV20-1 to TRBJ1-1; a weak D match, TRBD1 (5 bases). The CDR3 is 12 residues long. Germline V lookup: CDR1 DFQATT, CDR2 SNEGSKA (reference sequence). The V gene lost 6 bases and the J gene lost 7 bases, with 15 bases spanning the gap.

The table lists this clonotype with many counts. The rearrangement links TRBV6-5 to TRBJ2-7, with TRBD1 matching over 10 bases. This CDR3 has 13 residues. V lost 6 bases to trimming and J lost 5 bases; unmatched junction nucleotides: 4. Germline V gene sequence: CDR1 MNHEY, CDR2 SVGAGI. The DNA of the CDR3 is TGTGCCAGCAGACGACAGGGGGCTAACGAGCAGTACTTC. Translated: CASRRQGANEQYF.

In this sample, this clonotype turned up a few times. V is TRBV18 and J is TRBJ2-2; D call uncertain. This CDR3 spans 13 amino acids. Between the trimmed V and J ends, which lost 3 bases and 5 bases, there was a span of 7 bases. From germline, CDR1 is KGHSH and CDR2 LQKENI. DNA of the CDR3: TGTGCCAGCTCACCCCTGGATACCGGGGAGCTGTTTTTT. It is translated as CASSPLDTGELFF.

The CDR3 DNA reads as TGCGCCAGCAGTGAGCTAGCGGGGGGCCTCCAAGAGACCCAGTACTTC. It yields the protein CASSELAGGLQETQYF. This chain connects TRBV10-1 to TRBJ2-5; TRBD2 matches at 11 bases. CDR3 size: 16 residues. Per the germline V gene, CDR1 is WNHNN and CDR2 is SYGVQD (reference sequence). J was trimmed by 1 base and V by 2 bases; bases with no gene match: 3.

The rearrangement joins TRBV29-1 to TRBJ2-5; D is undetermined. The CDR3 sequence is 12 residues long. V was clipped by 4 bases and J by 1 base, with 7 bases between them. Germline lookup yields CDR1 SQVTM and CDR2 ANQGSEA. CDR3 DNA: TGCAGCGTTGGCGGCAGCCAAGAGACCCAGTACTTC. Translation gives CSVGGSQETQYF.

This clonotype was seen a handful of times. The J gene is TRBJ2-5, the V gene TRBV6-5; TRBD2 aligns across 9 bases. The CDR3 has 14 amino acids. The ends lost 6 bases at V and 7 bases at J; junction bases unmatched: 9. Germline CDR1 MNHEY, CDR2 SVGAGI. CDR3 amino acids: CASSPGLAHRTQYF. The CDR3 DNA is TGTGCCAGCAGCCCGGGACTAGCCCACCGGACCCAGTACTTC.